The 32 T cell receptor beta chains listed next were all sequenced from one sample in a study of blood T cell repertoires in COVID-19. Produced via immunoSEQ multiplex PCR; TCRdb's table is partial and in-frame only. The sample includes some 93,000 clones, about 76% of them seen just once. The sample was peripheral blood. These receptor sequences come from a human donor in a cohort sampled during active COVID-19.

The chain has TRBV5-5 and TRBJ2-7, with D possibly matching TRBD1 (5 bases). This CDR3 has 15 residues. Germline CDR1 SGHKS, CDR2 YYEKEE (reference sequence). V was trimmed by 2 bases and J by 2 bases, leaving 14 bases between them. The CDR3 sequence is CASSLSPTVTYEQYF. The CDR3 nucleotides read TGTGCCAGCAGCTTAAGTCCGACAGTAACCTACGAGCAGTACTTC.

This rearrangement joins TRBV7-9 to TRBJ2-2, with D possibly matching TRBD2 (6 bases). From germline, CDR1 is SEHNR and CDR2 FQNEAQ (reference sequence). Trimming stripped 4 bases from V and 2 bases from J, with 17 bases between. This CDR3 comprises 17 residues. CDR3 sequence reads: CASSSEAGRRNTGELFF. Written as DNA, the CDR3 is TGTGCCAGCAGCTCAGAGGCGGGGAGGAGAAACACCGGGGAGCTGTTTTTT.

CDR3 nucleotides: TGTGCCAGCAGCTCCCCTGGAGAGGGAGCCATGAACACTGAAGCTTTCTTT. This sequence encodes CASSSPGEGAMNTEAFF. The rearrangement uses TRBV11-2 and TRBJ1-1; D call uncertain. The germline CDR1 and CDR2 sequences are SGHAT and FQNNGV. Trimming pared 4 bases from V and 0 bases from J, leaving 18 bases between. This CDR3 comprises 17 residues. The entire variable domain, with the rest obtained from reference TRBV11-2 and TRBJ1-1, is as follows: EAGVAQSPRYKIIEKRQSVAFWCNPISGHATLYWYQQILGQGPKLLIQFQNNGVVDDSQLPKDRFSAERLKGVDSTLKIQPAKLEDSAVYLCASSSPGEGAMNTEAFFGQGTRLTVV.

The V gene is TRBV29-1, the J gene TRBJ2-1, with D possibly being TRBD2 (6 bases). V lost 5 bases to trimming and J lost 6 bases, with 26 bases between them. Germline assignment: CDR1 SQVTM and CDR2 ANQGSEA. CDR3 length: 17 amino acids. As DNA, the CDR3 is TGCAGCGTTCTTAAGAGCGGGTTGGGGATAACTTCCAATGAGCAGTTCTTC. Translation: CSVLKSGLGITSNEQFF.

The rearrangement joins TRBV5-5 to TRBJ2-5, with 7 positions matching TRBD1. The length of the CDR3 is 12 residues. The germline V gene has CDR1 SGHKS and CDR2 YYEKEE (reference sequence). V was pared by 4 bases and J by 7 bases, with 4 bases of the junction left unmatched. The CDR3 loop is CASSDRTGTQYF. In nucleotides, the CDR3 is TGTGCCAGCAGCGATCGGACAGGGACCCAGTACTTC.

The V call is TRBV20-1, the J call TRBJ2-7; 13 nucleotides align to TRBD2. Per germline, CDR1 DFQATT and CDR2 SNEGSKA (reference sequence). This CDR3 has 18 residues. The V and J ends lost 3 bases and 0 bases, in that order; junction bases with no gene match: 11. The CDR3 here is CSASIVGLAGMASYEQYF. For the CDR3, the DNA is TGCAGTGCTAGTATCGTGGGACTAGCGGGGATGGCCTCCTACGAGCAGTACTTC.

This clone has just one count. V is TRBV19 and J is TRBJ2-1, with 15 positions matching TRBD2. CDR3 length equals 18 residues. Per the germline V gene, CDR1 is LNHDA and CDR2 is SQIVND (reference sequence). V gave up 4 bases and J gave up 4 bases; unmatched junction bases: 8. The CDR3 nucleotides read TGTGCCAGTAGTACCCCGGGACTAGCGGGAGGCCTTTACAATGAGCAGTTCTTC. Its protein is CASSTPGLAGGLYNEQFF.

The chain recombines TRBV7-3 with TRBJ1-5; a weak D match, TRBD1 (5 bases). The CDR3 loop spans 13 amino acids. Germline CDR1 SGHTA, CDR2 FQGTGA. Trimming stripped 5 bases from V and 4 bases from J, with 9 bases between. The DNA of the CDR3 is TGTGCCAGCAGCGAAGGGGCGAATCAGCCCCAGCATTTT. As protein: CASSEGANQPQHF.

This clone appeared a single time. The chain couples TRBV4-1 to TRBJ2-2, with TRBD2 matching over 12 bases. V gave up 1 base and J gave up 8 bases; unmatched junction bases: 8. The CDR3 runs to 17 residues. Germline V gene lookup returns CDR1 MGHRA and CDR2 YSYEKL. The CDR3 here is CASSQALAGGRHGELFF. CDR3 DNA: TGCGCCAGCAGCCAAGCTCTAGCGGGAGGGAGGCATGGGGAGCTGTTTTTT.

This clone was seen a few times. This chain's CDR3 is CASRNPSGGRQQQFF. The CDR3 DNA reads as TGTGCCAGCCGAAACCCTTCAGGGGGTCGACAGCAACAGTTCTTC. V gene TRBV6-5 combines with J gene TRBJ2-1, with TRBD1 identical over 7 bases. There are 15 residues in the CDR3. J was trimmed by 13 bases and V by 8 bases; bases with no gene match: 20. Germline assignment: CDR1 MNHEY and CDR2 SVGAGI.

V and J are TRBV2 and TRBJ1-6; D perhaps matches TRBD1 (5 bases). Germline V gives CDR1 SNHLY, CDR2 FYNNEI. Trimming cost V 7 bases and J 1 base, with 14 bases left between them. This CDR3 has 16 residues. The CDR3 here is CASTLGGASYNSPLHF. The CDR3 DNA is TGTGCCAGCACCCTAGGAGGGGCATCCTATAATTCACCCCTCCACTTT. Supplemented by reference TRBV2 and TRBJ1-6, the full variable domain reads EPEVTQTPSHQVTQMGQEVILRCVPISNHLYFYWYRQILGQKVEFLVSFYNNEISEKSEIFDDQFSVERPDGSNFTLKIRSTKLEDSAMYFCASTLGGASYNSPLHFGNGTRLTVT.

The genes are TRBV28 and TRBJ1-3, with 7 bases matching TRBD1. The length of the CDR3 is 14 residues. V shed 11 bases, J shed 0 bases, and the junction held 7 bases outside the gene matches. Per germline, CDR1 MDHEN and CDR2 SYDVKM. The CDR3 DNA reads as TGTGCCTCCAAACAGGGGTACTCTGGAAACACCATATATTTT. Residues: CASKQGYSGNTIYF. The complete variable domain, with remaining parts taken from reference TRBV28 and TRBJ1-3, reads DVKVTQSSRYLVKRTGEKVFLECVQDMDHENMFWYRQDPGLGLRLIYFSYDVKMKEKGDIPEGYSVSREKKERFSLILESASTNQTSMYLCASKQGYSGNTIYFGEGSWLTVV.

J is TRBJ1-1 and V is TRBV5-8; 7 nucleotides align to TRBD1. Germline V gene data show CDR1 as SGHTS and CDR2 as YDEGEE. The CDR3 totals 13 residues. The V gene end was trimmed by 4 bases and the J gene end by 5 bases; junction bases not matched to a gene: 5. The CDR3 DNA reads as TGTGCCAGCAGCGGAACAGGGGTTACTGAAGCTTTCTTT. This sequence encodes CASSGTGVTEAFF.

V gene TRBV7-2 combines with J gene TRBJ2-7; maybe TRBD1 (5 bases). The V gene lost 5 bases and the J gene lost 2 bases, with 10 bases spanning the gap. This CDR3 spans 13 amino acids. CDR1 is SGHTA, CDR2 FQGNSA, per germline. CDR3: CASSVTGTYEQYF. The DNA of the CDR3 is TGTGCCAGCAGCGTTACAGGAACCTACGAGCAGTACTTC. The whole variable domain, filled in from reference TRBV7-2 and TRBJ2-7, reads GAGVSQSPSNKVTEKGKDVELRCDPISGHTALYWYRQSLGQGLEFLIYFQGNSAPDKSGLPSDRFSAERTGGSVSTLTIQRTQQEDSAVYLCASSVTGTYEQYFGPGTRLTVT.

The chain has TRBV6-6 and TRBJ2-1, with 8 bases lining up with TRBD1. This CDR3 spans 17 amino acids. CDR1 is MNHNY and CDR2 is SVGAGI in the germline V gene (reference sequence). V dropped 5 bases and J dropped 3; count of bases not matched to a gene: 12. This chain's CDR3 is CASSQQGWDRFYNEQFF. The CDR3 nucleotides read TGTGCCAGCAGTCAACAGGGCTGGGACAGGTTCTACAATGAGCAGTTCTTC.

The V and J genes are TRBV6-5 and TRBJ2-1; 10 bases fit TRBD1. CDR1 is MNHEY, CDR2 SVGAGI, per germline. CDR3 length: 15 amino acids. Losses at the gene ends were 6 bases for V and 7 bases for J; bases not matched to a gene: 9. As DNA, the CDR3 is TGTGCCAGCAGCAAGGGGGACAGGGGTTGGAATGAGCAGTTCTTC. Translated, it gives CASSKGDRGWNEQFF.

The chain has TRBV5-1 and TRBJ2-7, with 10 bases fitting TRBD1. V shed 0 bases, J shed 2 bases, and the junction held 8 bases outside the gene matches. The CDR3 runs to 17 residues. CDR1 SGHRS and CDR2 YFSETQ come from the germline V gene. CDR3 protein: CASSLAWGQGRPYEQYF. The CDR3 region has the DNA TGCGCCAGCAGCTTGGCCTGGGGACAGGGGAGACCCTACGAGCAGTACTTC.

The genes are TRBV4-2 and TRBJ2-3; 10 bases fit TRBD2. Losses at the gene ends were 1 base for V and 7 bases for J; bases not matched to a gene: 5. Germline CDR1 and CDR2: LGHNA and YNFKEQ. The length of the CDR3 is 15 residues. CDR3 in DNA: TGTGCCAGCAGCCAAGCCAGCGGGAGGGTGAATACGCAGTATTTT. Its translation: CASSQASGRVNTQYF.

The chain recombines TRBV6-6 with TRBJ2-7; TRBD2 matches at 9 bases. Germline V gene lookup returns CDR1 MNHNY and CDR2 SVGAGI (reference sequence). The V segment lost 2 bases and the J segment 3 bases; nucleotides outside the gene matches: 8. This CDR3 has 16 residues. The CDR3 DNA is TGTGCCAGCAGTTACGGTAGCGGGAGTTCCGGCTACGAGCAGTACTTC. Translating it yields CASSYGSGSSGYEQYF.

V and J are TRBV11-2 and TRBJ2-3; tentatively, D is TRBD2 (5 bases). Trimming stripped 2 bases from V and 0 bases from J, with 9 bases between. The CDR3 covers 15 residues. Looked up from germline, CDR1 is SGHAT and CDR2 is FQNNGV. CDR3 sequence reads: CASSLPRTSTDTQYF. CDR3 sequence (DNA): TGTGCCAGCAGCTTACCCCGGACTAGCACAGATACGCAGTATTTT.

CDR3 region: CASSFGQGVEAFF. Written as DNA, the CDR3 is TGCGCCAGCAGCTTCGGACAGGGGGTTGAAGCTTTCTTT. The chain couples TRBV5-1 to TRBJ1-1, with 10 bases fitting TRBD1. The CDR3 contains 13 residues. V shed 2 bases, J shed 7 bases, and the junction held 2 bases outside the gene matches. CDR1 is SGHRS, CDR2 YFSETQ, per germline.

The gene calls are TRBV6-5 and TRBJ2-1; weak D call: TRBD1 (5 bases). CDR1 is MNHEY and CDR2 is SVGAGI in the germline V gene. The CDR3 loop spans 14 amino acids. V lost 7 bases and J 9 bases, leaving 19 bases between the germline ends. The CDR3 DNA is TGTGCCAGCACTTTCGGACATAACAGTGCTGAGCAGTTCTTC. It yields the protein CASTFGHNSAEQFF.

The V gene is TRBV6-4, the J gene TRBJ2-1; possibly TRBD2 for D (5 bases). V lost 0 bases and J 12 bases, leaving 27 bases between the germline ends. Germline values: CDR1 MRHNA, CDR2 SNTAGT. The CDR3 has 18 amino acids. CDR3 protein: CASSDSQRVRFSGWGQFF. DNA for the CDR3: TGTGCCAGCAGTGACTCACAGAGGGTCAGGTTCTCGGGGTGGGGGCAGTTCTTC.

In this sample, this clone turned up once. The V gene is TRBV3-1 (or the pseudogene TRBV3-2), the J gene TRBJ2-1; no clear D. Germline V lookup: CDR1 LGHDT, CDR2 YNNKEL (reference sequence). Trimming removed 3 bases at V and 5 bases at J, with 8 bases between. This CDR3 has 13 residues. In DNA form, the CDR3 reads TGTGCCAGCAGCCAGGCCAGAAACAATGAGCAGTTCTTC. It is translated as CASSQARNNEQFF.

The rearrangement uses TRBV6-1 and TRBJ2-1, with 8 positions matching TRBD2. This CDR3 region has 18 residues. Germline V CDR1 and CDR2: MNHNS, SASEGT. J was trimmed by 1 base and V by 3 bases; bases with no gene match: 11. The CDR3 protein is CASSDEGLAGESYNEQFF. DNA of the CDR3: TGTGCCAGCAGTGACGAGGGGCTAGCGGGTGAATCCTACAATGAGCAGTTCTTC.

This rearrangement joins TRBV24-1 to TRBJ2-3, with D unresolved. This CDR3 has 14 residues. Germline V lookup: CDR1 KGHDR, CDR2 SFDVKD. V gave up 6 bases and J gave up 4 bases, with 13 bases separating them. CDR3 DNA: TGTGCCACCAGTAACACACAGTCCTCAGATACGCAGTATTTT. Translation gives CATSNTQSSDTQYF.

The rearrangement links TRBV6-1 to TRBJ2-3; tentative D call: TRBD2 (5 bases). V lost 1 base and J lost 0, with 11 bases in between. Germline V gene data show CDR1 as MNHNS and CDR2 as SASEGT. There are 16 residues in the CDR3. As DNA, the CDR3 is TGTGCCAGCAGTGAAGTGGCGGGCCCAAGCACAGATACGCAGTATTTT. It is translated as CASSEVAGPSTDTQYF.

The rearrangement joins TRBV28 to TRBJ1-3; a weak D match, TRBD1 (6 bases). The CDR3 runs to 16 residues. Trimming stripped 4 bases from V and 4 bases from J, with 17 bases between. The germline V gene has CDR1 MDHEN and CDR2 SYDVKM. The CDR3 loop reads CASSSPTGYSGNTIYF. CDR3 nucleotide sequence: TGTGCCAGCAGTTCGCCGACAGGATATTCCGGAAACACCATATATTTT. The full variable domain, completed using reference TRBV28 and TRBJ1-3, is DVKVTQSSRYLVKRTGEKVFLECVQDMDHENMFWYRQDPGLGLRLIYFSYDVKMKEKGDIPEGYSVSREKKERFSLILESASTNQTSMYLCASSSPTGYSGNTIYFGEGSWLTVV.

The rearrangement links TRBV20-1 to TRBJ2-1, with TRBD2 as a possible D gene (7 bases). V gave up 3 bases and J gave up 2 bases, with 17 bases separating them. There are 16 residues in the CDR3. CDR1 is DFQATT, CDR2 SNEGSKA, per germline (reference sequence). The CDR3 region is CSASTSRGGTYNEQFF. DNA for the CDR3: TGCAGTGCTAGTACTTCTAGGGGGGGGACCTACAATGAGCAGTTCTTC.

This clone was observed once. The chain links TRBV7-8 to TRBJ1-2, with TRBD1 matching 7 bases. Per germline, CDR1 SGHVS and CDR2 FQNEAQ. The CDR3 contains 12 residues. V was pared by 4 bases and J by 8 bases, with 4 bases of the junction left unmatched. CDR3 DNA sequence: TGTGCCAGCAGCTCGACGGGACAGGGCTACACCTTC. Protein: CASSSTGQGYTF.

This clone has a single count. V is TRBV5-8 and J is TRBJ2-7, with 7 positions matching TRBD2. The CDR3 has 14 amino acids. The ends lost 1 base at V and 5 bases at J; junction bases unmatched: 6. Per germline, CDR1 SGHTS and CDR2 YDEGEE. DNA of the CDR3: TGTGCCAGCAGCTTGCGCGGGGGATATGACGAGCAGTACTTC. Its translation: CASSLRGGYDEQYF. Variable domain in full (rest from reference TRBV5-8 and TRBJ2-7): EAGVTQSPTHLIKTRGQQATLRCSPISGHTSVYWYQQALGLGLQFLLWYDEGEERNRGNFPPRFSGRQFPNYSSELNVNALELEDSALYLCASSLRGGYDEQYFGPGTRLTVT.

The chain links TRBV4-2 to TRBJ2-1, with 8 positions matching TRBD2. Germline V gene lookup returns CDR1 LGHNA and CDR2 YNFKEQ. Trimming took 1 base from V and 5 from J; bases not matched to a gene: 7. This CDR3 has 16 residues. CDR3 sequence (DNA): TGTGCCAGCAGCCAAGTATTGGCTAGCGGGCACAATGAGCAGTTCTTC. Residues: CASSQVLASGHNEQFF.